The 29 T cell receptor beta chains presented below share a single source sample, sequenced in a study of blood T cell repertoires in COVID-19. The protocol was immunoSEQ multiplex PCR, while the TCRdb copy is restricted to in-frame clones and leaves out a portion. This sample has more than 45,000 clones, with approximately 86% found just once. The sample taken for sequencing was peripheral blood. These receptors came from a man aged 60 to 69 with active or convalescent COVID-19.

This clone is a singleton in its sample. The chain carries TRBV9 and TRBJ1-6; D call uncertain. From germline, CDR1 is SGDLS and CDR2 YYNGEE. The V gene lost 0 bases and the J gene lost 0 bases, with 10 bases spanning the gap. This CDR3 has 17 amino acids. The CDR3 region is CASSVDMSRSYNSPLHF. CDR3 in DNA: TGTGCCAGCAGCGTAGATATGAGCCGCTCCTATAATTCACCCCTCCACTTT.

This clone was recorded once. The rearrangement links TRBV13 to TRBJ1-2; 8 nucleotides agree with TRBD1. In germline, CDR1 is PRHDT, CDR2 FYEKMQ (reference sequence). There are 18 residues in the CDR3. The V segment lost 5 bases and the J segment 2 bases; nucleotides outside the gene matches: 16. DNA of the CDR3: TGTGCCAGCAGCCCGCGTCTGACTCCGGGACAGGCGAACTATGGCTACACCTTC. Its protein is CASSPRLTPGQANYGYTF.

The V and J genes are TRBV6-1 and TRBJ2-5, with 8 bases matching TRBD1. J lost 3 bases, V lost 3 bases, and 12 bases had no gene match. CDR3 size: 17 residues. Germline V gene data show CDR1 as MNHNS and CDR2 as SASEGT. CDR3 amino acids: CASSEPGVTTGEETQYF. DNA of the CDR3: TGTGCCAGCAGTGAGCCGGGGGTCACGACAGGGGAAGAGACCCAGTACTTC.

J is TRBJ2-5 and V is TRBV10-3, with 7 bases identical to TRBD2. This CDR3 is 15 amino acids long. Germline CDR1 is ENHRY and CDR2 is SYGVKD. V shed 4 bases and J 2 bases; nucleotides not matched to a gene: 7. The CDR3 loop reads CAISAQRDRQETQYF. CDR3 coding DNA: TGTGCCATCAGTGCCCAGCGGGATAGACAAGAGACCCAGTACTTC.

CDR3 loop: CASSAGQWERTEAFF. As DNA, the CDR3 is TGTGCCAGCAGCGCCGGACAGTGGGAGAGGACTGAAGCTTTCTTT. V is TRBV28 and J is TRBJ1-1; D may be TRBD1 (6 bases). Deletions cut 6 bases from V and 5 bases from J, with 19 bases between. This CDR3 contains 15 residues. Germline CDR1 is MDHEN and CDR2 is SYDVKM.

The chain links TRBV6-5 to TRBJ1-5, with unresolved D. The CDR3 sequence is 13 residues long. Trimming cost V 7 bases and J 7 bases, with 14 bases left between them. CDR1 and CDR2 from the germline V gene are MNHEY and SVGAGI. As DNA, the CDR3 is TGTGCCAGCACAAACCCCTCGGGACAGCCCCAGCATTTT. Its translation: CASTNPSGQPQHF.

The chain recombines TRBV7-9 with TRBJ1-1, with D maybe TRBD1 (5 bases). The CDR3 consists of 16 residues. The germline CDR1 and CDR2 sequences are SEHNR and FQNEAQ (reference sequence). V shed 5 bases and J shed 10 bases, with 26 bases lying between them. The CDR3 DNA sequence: TGTGCCAGCAGCAGGGACGAGGGAGCGCCTGGCCTTCGAGCTTTCTTT. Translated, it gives CASSRDEGAPGLRAFF.

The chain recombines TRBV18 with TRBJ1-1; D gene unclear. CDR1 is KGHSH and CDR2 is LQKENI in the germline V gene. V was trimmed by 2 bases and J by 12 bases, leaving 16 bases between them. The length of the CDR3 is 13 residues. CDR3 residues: CASSPIRGMETFF. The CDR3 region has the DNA TGTGCCAGCTCACCAATACGGGGTATGGAAACTTTCTTT.

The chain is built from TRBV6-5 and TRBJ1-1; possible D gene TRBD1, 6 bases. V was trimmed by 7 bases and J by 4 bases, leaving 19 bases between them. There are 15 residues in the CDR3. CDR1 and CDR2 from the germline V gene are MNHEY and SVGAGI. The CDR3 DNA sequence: TGTGCCAGCATCATTACCGGATCGGACAGCACTGAAGCTTTCTTT. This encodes CASIITGSDSTEAFF.

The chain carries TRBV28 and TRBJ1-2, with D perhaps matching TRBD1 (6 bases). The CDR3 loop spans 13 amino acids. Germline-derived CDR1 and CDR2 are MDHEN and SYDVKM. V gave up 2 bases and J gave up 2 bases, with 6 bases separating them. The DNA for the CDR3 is TGTGCCAGCAGTTTAAGGGGGAACTATGGCTACACCTTC. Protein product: CASSLRGNYGYTF.

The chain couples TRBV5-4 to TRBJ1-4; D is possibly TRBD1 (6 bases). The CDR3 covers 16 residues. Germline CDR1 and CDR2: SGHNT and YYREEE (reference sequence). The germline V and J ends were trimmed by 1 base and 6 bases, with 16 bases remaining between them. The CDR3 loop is CASSLLGGRADEKLFF. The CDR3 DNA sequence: TGTGCCAGCAGCTTGCTTGGGGGCAGGGCAGATGAAAAACTGTTTTTT. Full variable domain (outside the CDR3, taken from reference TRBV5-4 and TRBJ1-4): ETGVTQSPTHLIKTRGQQVTLRCSSQSGHNTVSWYQQALGQGPQFIFQYYREEENGRGNFPPRFSGLQFPNYSSELNVNALELDDSALYLCASSLLGGRADEKLFFGSGTQLSVL.

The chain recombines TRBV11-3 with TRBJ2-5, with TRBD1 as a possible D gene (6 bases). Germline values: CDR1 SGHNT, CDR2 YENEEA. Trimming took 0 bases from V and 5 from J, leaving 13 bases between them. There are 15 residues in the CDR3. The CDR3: CASSLEGADEETQYF. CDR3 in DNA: TGTGCCAGCAGCTTAGAGGGGGCAGACGAGGAGACCCAGTACTTC.

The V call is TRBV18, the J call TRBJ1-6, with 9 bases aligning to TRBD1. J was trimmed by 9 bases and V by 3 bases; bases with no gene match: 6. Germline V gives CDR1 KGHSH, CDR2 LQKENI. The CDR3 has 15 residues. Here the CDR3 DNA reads TGTGCCAGCTCACCTCGCCGGGACAGGGCTTCACCCCTCCACTTT. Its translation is CASSPRRDRASPLHF.

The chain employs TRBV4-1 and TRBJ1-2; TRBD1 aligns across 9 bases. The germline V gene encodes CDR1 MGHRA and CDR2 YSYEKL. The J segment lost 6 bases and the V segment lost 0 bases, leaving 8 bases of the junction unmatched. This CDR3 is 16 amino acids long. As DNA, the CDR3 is TGCGCCAGCAGCCAAGAGCCGGGACAGGGTACGGATGGCTACACCTTC. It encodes CASSQEPGQGTDGYTF.

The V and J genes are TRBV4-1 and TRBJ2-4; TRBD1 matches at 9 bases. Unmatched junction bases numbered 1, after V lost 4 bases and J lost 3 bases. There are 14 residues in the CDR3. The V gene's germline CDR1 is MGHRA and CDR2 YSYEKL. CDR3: CASSPTGGKNIQYF. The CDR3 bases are TGCGCCAGCAGCCCGACAGGGGGCAAAAACATTCAGTACTTC.

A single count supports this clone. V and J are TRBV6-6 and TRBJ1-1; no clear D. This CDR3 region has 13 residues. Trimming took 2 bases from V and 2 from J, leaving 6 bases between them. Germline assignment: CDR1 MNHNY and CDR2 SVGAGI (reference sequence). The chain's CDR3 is CASSYGGNTEAFF. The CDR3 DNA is TGTGCCAGCAGTTACGGCGGAAACACTGAAGCTTTCTTT.

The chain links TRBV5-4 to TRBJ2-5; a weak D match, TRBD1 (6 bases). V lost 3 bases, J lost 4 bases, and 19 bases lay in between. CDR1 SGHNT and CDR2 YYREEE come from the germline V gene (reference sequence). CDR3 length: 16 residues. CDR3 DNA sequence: TGTGCCAGCAGCTCCACAATGGGGGCCGGGCGAGAGACCCAGTACTTC. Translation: CASSSTMGAGRETQYF.

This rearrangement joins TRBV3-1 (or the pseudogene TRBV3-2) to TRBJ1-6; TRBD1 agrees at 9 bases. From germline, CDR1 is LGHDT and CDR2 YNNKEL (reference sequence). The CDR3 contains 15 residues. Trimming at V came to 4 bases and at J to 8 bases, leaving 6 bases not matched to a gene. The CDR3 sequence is CASSPRDRVDSPLHF. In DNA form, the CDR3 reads TGTGCCAGCAGCCCCCGGGACAGGGTAGATTCACCCCTCCACTTT.

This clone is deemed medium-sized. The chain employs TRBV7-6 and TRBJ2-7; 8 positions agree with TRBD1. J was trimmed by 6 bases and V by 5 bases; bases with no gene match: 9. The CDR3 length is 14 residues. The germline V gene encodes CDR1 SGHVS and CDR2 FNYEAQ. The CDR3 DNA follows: TGTGCCAGCAGCGTTCAGGGGGCCTCAGGCGAGCAGTACTTC. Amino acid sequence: CASSVQGASGEQYF. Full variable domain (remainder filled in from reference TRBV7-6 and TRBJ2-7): GAGVSQSPRYKVTKRGQDVALRCDPISGHVSLYWYRQALGQGPEFLTYFNYEAQQDKSGLPNDRFSAERPEGSISTLTIQRTEQRDSAMYRCASSVQGASGEQYFGPGTRLTVT.

The CDR3 region is CASSSQGATNEKLFF. CDR3 nucleotide sequence: TGTGCCAGCAGCTCCCAGGGGGCAACTAATGAAAAACTGTTTTTT. V usage is TRBV7-9 and J usage is TRBJ1-4, with 7 nucleotides matching TRBD1. The CDR3 contains 15 residues. Germline CDR1 SEHNR, CDR2 FQNEAQ (reference sequence). V lost 4 bases to trimming and J lost 0 bases; unmatched junction nucleotides: 2.

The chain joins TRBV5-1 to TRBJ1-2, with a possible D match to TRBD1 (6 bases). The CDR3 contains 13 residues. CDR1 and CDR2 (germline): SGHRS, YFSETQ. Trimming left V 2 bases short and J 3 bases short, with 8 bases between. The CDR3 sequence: CASSLGGDYGYTF. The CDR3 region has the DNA TGCGCCAGCAGCTTAGGGGGGGACTATGGCTACACCTTC. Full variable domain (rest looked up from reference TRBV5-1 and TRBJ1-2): KAGVTQTPRYLIKTRGQQVTLSCSPISGHRSVSWYQQTPGQGLQFLFEYFSETQRNKGNFPGRFSGRQFSNSRSEMNVSTLELGDSALYLCASSLGGDYGYTFGSGTRLTVV.

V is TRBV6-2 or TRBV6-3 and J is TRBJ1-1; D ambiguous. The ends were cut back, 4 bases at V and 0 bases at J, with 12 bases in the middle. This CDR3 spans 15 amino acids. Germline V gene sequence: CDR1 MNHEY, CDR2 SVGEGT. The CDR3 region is CASSFSSAMNTEAFF. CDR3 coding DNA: TGTGCCAGCAGTTTTAGTTCCGCCATGAACACTGAAGCTTTCTTT.

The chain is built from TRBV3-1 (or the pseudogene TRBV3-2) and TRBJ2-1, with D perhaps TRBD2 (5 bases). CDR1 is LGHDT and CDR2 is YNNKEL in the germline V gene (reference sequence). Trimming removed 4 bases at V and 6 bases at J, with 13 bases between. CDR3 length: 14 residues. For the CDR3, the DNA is TGTGCCAGCAGCCCCCCTGTAGGAGGCAATGAGCAGTTCTTC. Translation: CASSPPVGGNEQFF.

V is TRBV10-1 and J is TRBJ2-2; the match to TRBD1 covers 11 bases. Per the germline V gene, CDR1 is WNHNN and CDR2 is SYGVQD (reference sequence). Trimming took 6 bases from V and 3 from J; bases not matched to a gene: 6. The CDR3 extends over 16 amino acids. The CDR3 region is CASSRTGGRDTGELFF. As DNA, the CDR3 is TGCGCCAGCAGCAGGACAGGGGGCCGGGACACCGGGGAGCTGTTTTTT.

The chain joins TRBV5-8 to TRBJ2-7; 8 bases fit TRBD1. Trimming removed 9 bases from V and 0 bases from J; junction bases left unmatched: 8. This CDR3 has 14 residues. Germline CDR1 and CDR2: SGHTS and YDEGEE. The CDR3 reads CATQGTGNSYEQYF. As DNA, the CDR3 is TGTGCCACCCAAGGGACAGGTAACTCCTACGAGCAGTACTTC.

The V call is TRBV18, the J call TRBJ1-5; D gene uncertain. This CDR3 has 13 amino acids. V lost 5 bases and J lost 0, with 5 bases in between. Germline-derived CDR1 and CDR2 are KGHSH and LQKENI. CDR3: CASSVYSNQPQHF. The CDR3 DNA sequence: TGTGCCAGCTCAGTATATAGCAATCAGCCCCAGCATTTT. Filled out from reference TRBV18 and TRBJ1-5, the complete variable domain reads NAGVMQNPRHLVRRRGQEARLRCSPMKGHSHVYWYRQLPEEGLKFMVYLQKENIIDESGMPKERFSAEFPKEGPSILRIQQVVRGDSAAYFCASSVYSNQPQHFGDGTRLSIL.

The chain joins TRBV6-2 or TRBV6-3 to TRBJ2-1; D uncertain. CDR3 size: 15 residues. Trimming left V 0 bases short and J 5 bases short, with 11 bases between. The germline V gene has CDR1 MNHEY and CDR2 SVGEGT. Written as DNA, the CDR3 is TGTGCCAGCAGTTACTCGATAACTACCAACAATGAGCAGTTCTTC. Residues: CASSYSITTNNEQFF.

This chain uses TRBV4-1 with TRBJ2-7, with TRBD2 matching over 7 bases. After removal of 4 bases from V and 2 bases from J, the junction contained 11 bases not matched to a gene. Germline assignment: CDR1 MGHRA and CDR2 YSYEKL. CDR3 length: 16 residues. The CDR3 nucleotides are TGCGCCAGCAGCCCGAGCAGCCGGGGGACTACCTACGAGCAGTACTTC. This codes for CASSPSSRGTTYEQYF.

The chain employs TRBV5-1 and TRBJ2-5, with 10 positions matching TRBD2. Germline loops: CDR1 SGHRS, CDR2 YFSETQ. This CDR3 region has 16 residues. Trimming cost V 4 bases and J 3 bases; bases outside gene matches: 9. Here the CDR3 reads CASSATWTSGEETQYF. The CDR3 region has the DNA TGCGCCAGCAGCGCTACTTGGACTAGCGGAGAAGAGACCCAGTACTTC.